Each of the 9 T cell receptor beta chains below was sequenced from the same sample in a study of blood T cells in healthy people across ages. Combining a sample-barcoded 5' primer with a J-beta primer mix, a second PCR ran for about 7 to 11 cycles. MiXCR was run by TCRdb on the 5' RACE reads, yielding one entry per CDR3 protein. The sample comprises over 1.5 million distinct CDR3 sequences, around 50% of which are singletons, and over 2% rests with the top ten. Input material: blood. The receptors derive from a woman in her thirties or forties in good health.

In this sample, this clonotype turned up a few times. The chain carries TRBV4-1 and TRBJ2-7; possibly TRBD2 for D (6 bases). CDR1 is MGHRA and CDR2 is YSYEKL in the germline V gene. The CDR3 is made up of 21 amino acids. V was shortened by 0 bases and J by 4 bases, with 31 bases between the two germline ends. In DNA form, the CDR3 reads TGCGCCAGCAGCCAAGATCGGTACCCTGGGACCCTTACAGGAGGGCGATACGAGCAGTACTTC. This translates into CASSQDRYPGTLTGGRYEQYF.

The rearrangement links TRBV11-1 to TRBJ2-3; TRBD1 matches at 7 bases. V trimming: 8 bases; J trimming: 0 bases; junction bases outside the gene matches: 8. This CDR3 region has 15 residues. From germline, CDR1 is SGHAT and CDR2 FQDESV (reference sequence). The CDR3 sequence: CASGRDSPSTDTQYF. As DNA, the CDR3 is TGTGCCAGCGGCCGGGACAGCCCTAGCACAGATACGCAGTATTTT.

This clonotype occurred a few times. V usage is TRBV28 and J usage is TRBJ2-5, with a weak D call TRBD2 (5 bases). Trimming removed 8 bases at V and 2 bases at J, with 12 bases between. The CDR3 consists of 13 residues. Germline V gene data show CDR1 as MDHEN and CDR2 as SYDVKM. CDR3 residues: CASSGVVQETQYF. The CDR3, as DNA: TGTGCCAGCTCCGGGGTGGTTCAAGAGACCCAGTACTTC.

The chain recombines TRBV5-1 with TRBJ2-1, with 8 bases fitting TRBD2. The V gene's germline CDR1 is SGHRS and CDR2 YFSETQ. This CDR3 comprises 14 residues. With V trimmed by 7 bases and J by 6 bases, 9 bases remained unmatched. The CDR3 here is CASYVGGGINEQFF. CDR3 DNA sequence: TGCGCCAGCTACGTCGGGGGGGGCATCAATGAGCAGTTCTTC.

The chain employs TRBV6-2 or TRBV6-3 and TRBJ1-5, with D unresolved. Per the germline V gene, CDR1 is MNHEY and CDR2 is SVGEGT. The CDR3 has 15 amino acids. The germline V and J ends were trimmed by 6 bases and 2 bases, with 14 bases remaining between them. The CDR3 reads CASSPAGEGNQPQHF. The CDR3 DNA is TGTGCCAGCAGCCCCGCCGGGGAAGGCAATCAGCCCCAGCATTTT.

The chain uses TRBV12-3 or TRBV12-4 and TRBJ2-5, with a possible D match to TRBD1 (6 bases). CDR3 size: 15 residues. V was cut by 3 bases and J by 2 bases, with 13 bases left in between. This CDR3 reads CASSFWRTEQETQYF. In nucleotides, the CDR3 is TGTGCCAGCAGTTTTTGGCGGACAGAACAAGAGACCCAGTACTTC.

The chain links TRBV11-1 to TRBJ2-3, with D unclear. Trimming removed 2 bases at V and 1 base at J, with 13 bases between. Per the germline V gene, CDR1 is SGHAT and CDR2 is FQDESV (reference sequence). The CDR3 is 16 amino acids. The CDR3 sequence: CASSLLGPGGTDTQYF. CDR3 nucleotides: TGTGCCAGCAGCTTACTTGGGCCGGGCGGCACAGATACGCAGTATTTT.

CDR3 residues: CASSYSTTGSGETQYF. The CDR3 nucleotides are TGTGCCAGCAGTTACTCGACGACAGGGAGTGGAGAGACCCAGTACTTC. The rearrangement joins TRBV6-6 to TRBJ2-5; 7 nucleotides align to TRBD1. The CDR3 length is 16 residues. The germline CDR1 and CDR2 sequences are MNHNY and SVGAGI (reference sequence). J lost 4 bases, V lost 0 bases, and 8 bases had no gene match.

This chain links TRBV28 with TRBJ1-5; D gene ambiguous. There are 14 residues in the CDR3. Germline CDR1 is MDHEN and CDR2 is SYDVKM. Trimming cost V 5 bases and J 6 bases, with 14 bases left between them. The CDR3 nucleotides read TGTGCCAGCAGTAAGCGGGGAGCAGGTCAGCCCCAGCATTTT. It yields the protein CASSKRGAGQPQHF.